This entry features one TCR beta chain sequence. Germline V gives CDR1 MNHEY, CDR2 SVGEGT. V shed 4 bases and J 10 bases; nucleotides not matched to a gene: 10. The CDR3 is 14 residues long. The data derive from a study of control samples from healthy donors and cancer patients. Here immunoSEQ multiplex PCR was the method, and the copy in TCRdb shows in-frame clones only, minus some. The data show tens of thousands of clones, roughly 89% seen once. The TCR was taken from a man aged 60 to 69 with colorectal cancer. The chain combines TRBV6-2 or TRBV6-3 with TRBJ2-1; 7 nucleotides align to TRBD1. Specimen: PBMCs. DNA for the CDR3: TGTGCCAGCAGTTCCGGACAGGCCCGCCGAGAGCAGTTCTTC. Encoded protein: CASSSGQARREQFF.